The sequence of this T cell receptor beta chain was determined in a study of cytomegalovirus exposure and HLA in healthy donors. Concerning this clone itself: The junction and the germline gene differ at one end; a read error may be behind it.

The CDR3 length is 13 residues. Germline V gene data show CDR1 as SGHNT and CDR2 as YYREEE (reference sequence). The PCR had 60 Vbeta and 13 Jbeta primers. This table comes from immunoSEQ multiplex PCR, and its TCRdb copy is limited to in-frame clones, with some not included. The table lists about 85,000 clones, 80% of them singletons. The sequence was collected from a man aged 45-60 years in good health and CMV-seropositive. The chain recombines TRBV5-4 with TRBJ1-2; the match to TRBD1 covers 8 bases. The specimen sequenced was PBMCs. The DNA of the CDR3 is TGTGCCAGCAGCACCGGGACAGGCTACTGGGGCTCCTTC. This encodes CASSTGTGYWGSF.